The 26 T cell receptor beta chains below all came from one sample that was sequenced in a study of patients and donors after allogeneic stem cell transplantation. In TCRdb, the RT-PCR reads were re-called with MiXCR into one record per CDR3 protein. The sample records 390,000 or so distinct CDR3 sequences, approximately 16% being singletons. Sequencing was done on a sample of blood, either unsorted or a sorted T cell fraction (not recorded which). The receptors originated from a human donor who was either an allogeneic HSCT recipient or a stem cell or donor lymphocyte infusion donor (not recorded which). It is not recorded whose cells these are; they may come from a transplant donor.

V is TRBV14 and J is TRBJ2-7, with 11 bases aligning to TRBD2. Germline CDR1 and CDR2: SGHDN and FVKESK. The CDR3 contains 16 residues. J gave up 4 bases and V 3 bases, and 8 bases lay outside the gene matches. In DNA, the CDR3 is TGTGCCAGCAGCCATCCGACTAGCGGGGTACGTTACGAGCAGTACTTC. Translated: CASSHPTSGVRYEQYF.

This clonotype appeared a few times. This sequence joins TRBV16 and TRBJ2-5; 7 nucleotides agree with TRBD1. The CDR3 is 14 residues long. J was trimmed by 4 bases and V by 0 bases; bases with no gene match: 2. CDR1 is KGHSY, CDR2 FQNENV, per germline. The CDR3: CASSQSGGTETQYF. CDR3 nucleotides: TGTGCCAGCAGCCAATCAGGGGGCACAGAGACCCAGTACTTC.

The chain joins TRBV6-5 to TRBJ2-1; 11 nucleotides match TRBD2. The germline gives CDR1 MNHEY, CDR2 SVGAGI. Unmatched junction bases numbered 8, after V lost 0 bases and J lost 4 bases. This CDR3 region has 18 residues. The CDR3 spells CASSYSLPTSGVYNEQFF. For the CDR3, the DNA is TGTGCCAGCAGTTACTCCCTCCCGACTAGCGGGGTGTACAATGAGCAGTTCTTC.

In this sample, this clonotype turned up many times. The chain uses TRBV29-1 and TRBJ2-2, with D unresolved. V was clipped by 4 bases and J by 7 bases, with 10 bases between them. The CDR3 sequence is 12 residues long. The germline V gene has CDR1 SQVTM and CDR2 ANQGSEA. CDR3 region: CSVVNPGGELFF. CDR3 DNA: TGCAGCGTTGTGAATCCCGGCGGGGAGCTGTTTTTT.

This rearrangement joins TRBV6-1 to TRBJ1-5, with D possibly matching TRBD1 (6 bases). CDR1 is MNHNS, CDR2 SASEGT, per germline. CDR3 length: 13 amino acids. The germline V and J ends were trimmed by 8 bases and 4 bases, with 12 bases remaining between them. CDR3 residues: CASSGTFNQPQHF. CDR3 nucleotide sequence: TGTGCCAGCTCGGGGACATTTAATCAGCCCCAGCATTTT.

V gene TRBV11-1 combines with J gene TRBJ2-4, with 12 bases aligning to TRBD1. J lost 0 bases, V lost 7 bases, and 10 bases had no gene match. The CDR3 contains 18 residues. CDR1 is SGHAT and CDR2 is FQDESV in the germline V gene (reference sequence). The CDR3 DNA reads TGTGCCAGCACCAGAGGGACAGGGGGCCTCTTAGCCAAAAACATTCAGTACTTC. Translated: CASTRGTGGLLAKNIQYF.

This clonotype was observed a handful of times. The V gene is TRBV6-1, the J gene TRBJ1-6; D is unclear. Germline assignment: CDR1 MNHNS and CDR2 SASEGT. The CDR3 is 13 amino acids. Deletions cut 4 bases from V and 7 bases from J, with 8 bases between. CDR3 in DNA: TGTGCCAGCAGTGGGAAGTCCAATTCACCCCTCCACTTT. Its translation: CASSGKSNSPLHF.

This clonotype was picked up a small number of times. This chain uses TRBV5-1 with TRBJ2-3; D gene unclear. V gave up 3 bases and J gave up 4 bases, with 12 bases separating them. The CDR3 has 14 residues. The germline CDR1 and CDR2 sequences are SGHRS and YFSETQ. CDR3 sequence reads: CASSSPRGSDTQYF. The CDR3 DNA sequence: TGCGCCAGCAGCTCCCCGCGTGGGTCAGATACGCAGTATTTT.

This sequence joins TRBV6-1 and TRBJ2-7; 10 nucleotides line up with TRBD2. V lost 7 bases, J lost 4 bases, and 10 bases stayed unmatched. Germline CDR1 and CDR2: MNHNS and SASEGT. This CDR3 is 15 amino acids long. CDR3: CASTLAGEGRYEQYF. The DNA for the CDR3 is TGTGCCAGCACGCTAGCGGGAGAAGGGAGATACGAGCAGTACTTC.

This chain joins TRBV5-1 and TRBJ2-1; the D gene is possibly TRBD2 (5 bases). Germline assignment: CDR1 SGHRS and CDR2 YFSETQ. Trimming pared 3 bases from V and 8 bases from J, leaving 15 bases between. This CDR3 has 14 residues. CDR3 nucleotides: TGCGCCAGCAGCTCCAGACGGGGTGGGGATGAGCAGTTCTTC. Amino acid sequence: CASSSRRGGDEQFF.

The chain is built from TRBV28 and TRBJ2-1, with D unresolved. CDR1 is MDHEN, CDR2 SYDVKM, per germline. The CDR3 is made up of 13 amino acids. Deletions cut 3 bases from V and 7 bases from J, with 10 bases between. The CDR3 DNA reads as TGTGCCAGCAGTTTCTCCCCCGCTAATGAGCAGTTCTTC. Translating gives CASSFSPANEQFF.

The V gene is TRBV6-5, the J gene TRBJ1-3; TRBD1 is a possible D gene (6 bases). There are 13 residues in the CDR3. Germline CDR1 MNHEY, CDR2 SVGAGI. Trimming removed 2 bases from V and 4 bases from J, with 6 bases in between. The CDR3 bases are TGTGCCAGCAGTTACGACAGGGGAAACACCATATATTTT. This translates into CASSYDRGNTIYF.

This sequence joins TRBV2 and TRBJ2-2, with 10 bases lining up with TRBD2. J lost 0 bases, V lost 9 bases, and 4 bases had no gene match. The CDR3 spans 15 residues. Germline loops: CDR1 SNHLY, CDR2 FYNNEI. The CDR3 reads CASRAGGPNTGELFF. DNA for the CDR3: TGTGCCAGTAGAGCGGGAGGGCCGAACACCGGGGAGCTGTTTTTT.

The V gene is TRBV25-1, the J gene TRBJ1-2; TRBD1 might be the D (6 bases). Germline lookup yields CDR1 MGHDK and CDR2 SYGVNS. CDR3 length equals 17 residues. V was clipped by 3 bases and J by 0 bases, with 17 bases between them. The CDR3, as DNA: TGTGCCAGCAGTGACCGTATTGGACAGCCACCTAACTATGGCTACACCTTC. Translated, it gives CASSDRIGQPPNYGYTF.

This clonotype appeared a few times. The chain has TRBV2 and TRBJ1-5; TRBD1 matches at 9 bases. Per germline, CDR1 SNHLY and CDR2 FYNNEI. This CDR3 contains 15 residues. V shed 5 bases, J shed 3 bases, and the junction held 5 bases outside the gene matches. CDR3 in amino acids: CASSFGTGNNQPQHF. CDR3 nucleotide sequence: TGTGCCAGCAGTTTCGGGACAGGGAACAATCAGCCCCAGCATTTT.

Here the CDR3 DNA reads TGTGCCAGTAGTGCTAATCAGCCCCAGCATTTT. Its protein is CASSANQPQHF. The chain couples TRBV19 to TRBJ1-5; D gene ambiguous. Trimming left V 5 bases short and J 4 bases short, with 3 bases between. This CDR3 spans 11 amino acids. Germline V gene data show CDR1 as LNHDA and CDR2 as SQIVND (reference sequence).

This chain links TRBV18 with TRBJ2-2, with D uncertain. The CDR3 runs 15 residues. Germline loops: CDR1 KGHSH, CDR2 LQKENI. Trimming took 1 base from V and 1 from J, leaving 7 bases between them. CDR3 residues: CASSPLPRNTGELFF. DNA for the CDR3: TGTGCCAGCTCACCACTACCCAGGAACACCGGGGAGCTGTTTTTT.

The chain has TRBV6-5 and TRBJ1-1; D possibly corresponds to TRBD1 (5 bases). The CDR3 length is 12 residues. Trimming cost V 10 bases and J 4 bases, with 13 bases left between them. Germline CDR1 reads MNHEY; CDR2 reads SVGAGI. The CDR3 coding sequence is TGTGCCACCAGGGAGGCGGCCACTGAAGCTTTCTTT. Translating gives CATREAATEAFF.

The rearrangement links TRBV5-1 to TRBJ2-5; D possibly corresponds to TRBD2 (5 bases). The germline V gene has CDR1 SGHRS and CDR2 YFSETQ. CDR3 size: 14 residues. V was clipped by 4 bases and J by 5 bases, with 15 bases between them. The CDR3 DNA follows: TGCGCCAGCAGCCGACAACACCGAGGGGAGACCCAGTACTTC. As protein: CASSRQHRGETQYF.

At least ten counts were recorded for this clonotype. This chain uses TRBV29-1 with TRBJ2-1; D ambiguous. The germline gives CDR1 SQVTM, CDR2 ANQGSEA. The germline V and J ends were trimmed by 3 bases and 0 bases, with 6 bases remaining between them. The CDR3 is made up of 13 amino acids. CDR3 sequence: CSVDTSSYNEQFF. In DNA, the CDR3 is TGCAGCGTTGACACCAGCTCCTACAATGAGCAGTTCTTC.

The sample holds many counts of this clonotype. V is TRBV6-5 and J is TRBJ2-2; D unresolved. The germline V gene encodes CDR1 MNHEY and CDR2 SVGAGI. The CDR3 runs 17 residues. The V gene lost 3 bases and the J gene lost 2 bases, with 16 bases spanning the gap. The CDR3 region has the DNA TGTGCCAGCAGTTATCGGCCCGGCGGATCTAACACCGGGGAGCTGTTTTTT. Translation: CASSYRPGGSNTGELFF.

There are a few counts of this clonotype. V usage is TRBV18 and J usage is TRBJ2-1, with D unresolved. Germline CDR1 reads KGHSH; CDR2 reads LQKENI. The V end lost 3 bases, the J end lost 7 bases, and 16 bases lay between the germline ends. The CDR3 consists of 15 residues. The CDR3 loop reads CASSPTTTGGNEQFF. Written as DNA, the CDR3 is TGTGCCAGCTCACCTACGACCACTGGTGGGAATGAGCAGTTCTTC.

The rearrangement uses TRBV30 and TRBJ2-3, with D unclear. The CDR3 extends over 15 amino acids. V lost 2 bases and J 5 bases, leaving 17 bases between the germline ends. Germline lookup yields CDR1 GTSNPN and CDR2 SVGIG (reference sequence). The CDR3 DNA follows: TGTGCCTGGAGTCTGGCTTACCGGTCAAAAGATACGCAGTATTTT. Protein sequence: CAWSLAYRSKDTQYF.

V gene TRBV24-1 combines with J gene TRBJ2-2; 10 bases are shared with TRBD1. The CDR3 runs 16 residues. Germline-derived CDR1 and CDR2 are KGHDR and SFDVKD. V lost 4 bases and J lost 4; bases outside the gene matches: 5. For the CDR3, the DNA is TGTGCCACCAGTGAGCCCGGGACAGGGGTCACCGGGGAGCTGTTTTTT. Amino acid sequence: CATSEPGTGVTGELFF.

There are many counts of this clonotype. The chain recombines TRBV10-3 with TRBJ2-1; possible D gene TRBD1, 6 bases. This CDR3 is built from 15 residues. V lost 0 bases and J 4 bases, leaving 10 bases between the germline ends. CDR1 and CDR2 (germline): ENHRY, SYGVKD. The CDR3 protein is CAISESVDSYNEQFF. The CDR3 DNA is TGTGCCATCAGTGAGTCGGTGGACAGTTACAATGAGCAGTTCTTC.

This clonotype came up many times. The chain couples TRBV20-1 to TRBJ1-2; D is uncertain. V was trimmed by 5 bases and J by 4 bases, leaving 11 bases between them. Germline V lookup: CDR1 DFQATT, CDR2 SNEGSKA (reference sequence). This CDR3 region has 12 residues. DNA for the CDR3: TGCAGTGCTGACTTTGGAGCCTATGGCTACACCTTC. Protein sequence: CSADFGAYGYTF.